This is a list of T cell receptor beta chains from one sample in a study of shared clonotypes between healthy human individuals. Using immunoSEQ multiplex PCR, the repertoire was profiled, and TCRdb retains in-frame clones only, with some absent. This table has about 2.3 million clones, about 92% appearing once. Sequenced: naive CD4+ T cells from PBMCs. These receptors were obtained from a young man in good health. Some clones in this sample may be carry-over from other donors' samples. Both conserved end residues are part of each CDR3. The D gene is left open where the match is weak. Not every row has a clone size; where given, it reads once, few, many or a size class.

-,TRBV4-1,16,-,TRBJ2-5,CASSQDGGGPRGEQYF,TGCGCCAGCAGCCAAGATGGGGGTGGGCCCCGAGGGGAGCAGTACTTC
-,TRBV28,16,-,TRBJ1-3,CASSSHIRAGGNTIYF,TGTGCCAGCAGCTCCCACATAAGGGCGGGTGGAAACACCATATATTTT
TRBD1,TRBV27,17,-,TRBJ2-4,CASSRINRGSKKNIQYF,TGTGCCAGCAGTCGAATAAACAGGGGGTCCAAAAAAAACATTCAGTACTTC
TRBD1,TRBV28,15,-,TRBJ1-5,CASRGQGRSEQPQHF,TGTGCCAGCAGAGGACAGGGGAGGTCTGAGCAGCCCCAGCATTTT
-,TRBV30,13,-,TRBJ1-1,CAWSAGSNTEAFF,TGTGCCTGGAGTGCGGGGAGTAACACTGAAGCTTTCTTT
TRBD1,TRBV6-1,14,-,TRBJ1-1,CASRQGGQWTEAFF,TGTGCCAGCAGACAGGGGGGCCAGTGGACTGAAGCTTTCTTT
TRBD1,TRBV5-4,14,-,TRBJ1-2,CASSLSQGAYGYTF,TGTGCCAGCAGCTTGTCACAGGGGGCTTATGGCTACACCTTC
-,TRBV9,20,-,TRBJ2-1,CASSVGPQGGGVDARNEQFF,TGTGCCAGCAGCGTAGGGCCCCAGGGGGGGGGAGTCGATGCGAGGAATGAGCAGTTCTTC
TRBD1,TRBV7-6,15,-,TRBJ1-1,CASSMPGGRDTEAFF,TGTGCCAGCAGCATGCCAGGGGGTAGGGACACTGAAGCTTTCTTT
-,TRBV10-3,13,few,TRBJ1-1,CAISEGWTTEAFF,TGTGCCATCAGTGAAGGGTGGACCACTGAAGCTTTCTTT
-,TRBV11-2,13,-,TRBJ1-2,CASSPGTSYGYTF,TGTGCCAGCAGCCCCGGGACATCCTATGGCTACACCTTC
-,TRBV7-9,14,-,TRBJ1-5,CASSLSSGNQPQHF,TGTGCCAGCAGCTTATCGAGTGGCAATCAGCCCCAGCATTTT
TRBD1,TRBV29-1,13,-,TRBJ1-1,CSVSRDRDTEAFF,TGCAGCGTTTCCCGGGACAGGGACACTGAAGCTTTCTTT
-,TRBV28,13,-,TRBJ1-2,CASSLSRDYGYTF,TGTGCCAGCAGTTTGAGCAGGGACTATGGCTACACCTTC
-,TRBV6-1,13,-,TRBJ2-5,CASSPLGQETQYF,TGTGCCAGCAGCCCACTGGGGCAAGAGACCCAGTACTTC
-,TRBV6-5,14,-,TRBJ1-4,CASGAGGPFEKLFF,TGTGCCAGCGGAGCGGGGGGCCCTTTCGAAAAACTGTTTTTT
-,TRBV18,17,-,TRBJ1-1,CASSPQWTAVDGTEAFF,TGTGCCAGCTCACCACAGTGGACAGCCGTCGACGGCACTGAAGCTTTCTTT
-,TRBV14,15,-,TRBJ1-2,CASSPRDRDFYGYTF,TGTGCCAGCAGCCCCAGGGACCGCGACTTCTATGGCTACACCTTC
-,TRBV5-3,11,once,TRBJ2-7,CATLPSVEQYF,TGTGCCACTCTACCCAGTGTCGAGCAGTACTTC
-,TRBV28,16,-,TRBJ1-4,CAGSGASPATNEKLFF,TGTGCCGGCTCCGGGGCCAGCCCTGCAACTAATGAAAAACTGTTTTTT
-,TRBV9,15,-,TRBJ2-1,CASSVELGTYNEQFF,TGTGCCAGCAGCGTAGAACTGGGGACCTACAATGAGCAGTTCTTC
-,TRBV9,16,-,TRBJ1-1,CASSVATWGPNTEAFF,TGTGCCAGCAGCGTAGCTACATGGGGACCGAACACTGAAGCTTTCTTT
-,TRBV7-2,13,-,TRBJ1-2,CASSSGRNYGYTF,TGTGCCAGCAGCTCAGGGAGGAACTATGGCTACACCTTC
TRBD1,TRBV18,18,-,TRBJ2-3,CASSPPMDRGYWTDTQYF,TGTGCCAGCTCACCACCAATGGACAGGGGGTATTGGACAGATACGCAGTATTTT
-,TRBV5-1,15,-,TRBJ1-2,CASSLDDSRDYGYTF,TGCGCCAGCAGCTTGGATGACAGCCGTGACTATGGCTACACCTTC
-,TRBV18,12,-,TRBJ1-2,CASSPTGYGYTF,TGTGCCAGCTCACCTACAGGGTATGGCTACACCTTC
-,TRBV11-2,12,-,TRBJ2-1,CASSKLGHEQFF,TGTGCCAGCAGCAAACTAGGCCATGAGCAGTTCTTC
-,TRBV7-2,14,-,TRBJ1-3,CASSDPASGNTIYF,TGTGCCAGCAGCGACCCGGCCTCTGGAAACACCATATATTTT
TRBD2,TRBV6-6,12,-,TRBJ2-1,CASRGSGSFQFF,TGTGCCAGCAGAGGAAGCGGGAGTTTTCAGTTCTTC
-,TRBV25-1,16,-,TRBJ1-3,CASSELISNSGNTIYF,TGTGCCAGCAGTGAATTAATCTCCAACTCTGGAAACACCATATATTTT
-,TRBV7-3,18,-,TRBJ2-6,CASSLTGRAVSGANVLTF,TGTGCCAGCAGCTTAACGGGCAGGGCGGTCTCTGGGGCCAACGTCCTGACTTTC
-,TRBV11-2,16,-,TRBJ2-3,CASSPRDDSSTDTQYF,TGTGCCAGCAGCCCTAGGGACGATTCTAGCACAGATACGCAGTATTTT
TRBD1,TRBV19,14,-,TRBJ1-5,CASSGQGGNQPQHF,TGTGCCAGTAGCGGACAGGGAGGTAATCAGCCCCAGCATTTT
-,TRBV6-6,15,-,TRBJ2-2,CASSWALVNTGELFF,TGTGCCAGCAGCTGGGCCTTGGTGAACACCGGGGAGCTGTTTTTT
TRBD2,TRBV11-2,16,-,TRBJ2-3,CASSLGLARSTDTQYF,TGTGCCAGCAGTTTAGGACTAGCGCGTAGCACAGATACGCAGTATTTT
-,TRBV10-3,13,-,TRBJ2-5,CATHRDTQETQYF,TGTGCCACCCACCGGGACACCCAAGAGACCCAGTACTTC
TRBD1,TRBV30,17,-,TRBJ1-2,CAWRMDWTGPVLGGYTF,TGTGCCTGGAGGATGGACTGGACAGGGCCTGTATTGGGTGGCTACACCTTC
TRBD1,TRBV29-1,17,-,TRBJ2-5,CSVEDWGQGNSRETQYF,TGCAGCGTTGAAGATTGGGGACAGGGGAACTCTAGGGAGACCCAGTACTTC
-,TRBV15,14,-,TRBJ2-3,CATSSYPSTDTQYF,TGTGCCACCAGCAGCTATCCCAGCACAGATACGCAGTATTTT
TRBD2,TRBV7-9,15,-,TRBJ2-1,CASSRTSGSVNEQFF,TGTGCCAGCAGCCGGACTAGCGGGAGTGTGAATGAGCAGTTCTTC